This T cell receptor beta chain was identified during a study of fetal regulatory T cell absence and autoimmunity. This CDR3 comprises 13 residues. Germline loops: CDR1 SGDLS, CDR2 YYNGEE. V was cut by 0 bases and J by 7 bases, with 5 bases left in between. In the case of this clone: What it binds is not known.

Sequenced by immunoSEQ multiplex PCR; TCRdb stores in-frame clones only, minus some. The sample contains about 95,000 clones, approximately 79% of which appear only once. Notes on the study in general: In IPEX syndrome, oligoclonal enrichment was read as supporting prenatal antigen-driven autoimmunity in the pancreas. Broadly similar TRB gene family usage was seen in pancreas and cord blood.

The receptor's source is a male donor with IPEX syndrome. The specimen sequenced was pancreas tissue. The V and J genes are TRBV9 and TRBJ1-6, with no clear D. The CDR3 sequence is CASSVDKNSPLHF. In DNA, the CDR3 is TGTGCCAGCAGCGTAGACAAAAATTCACCCCTCCACTTT. Drawing the rest from reference TRBV9 and TRBJ1-6, the complete variable domain is DSGVTQTPKHLITATGQRVTLRCSPRSGDLSVYWYQQSLDQGLQFLIQYYNGEERAKGNILERFSAQQFPDLHSELNLSSLELGDSALYFCASSVDKNSPLHFGNGTRLTVT.